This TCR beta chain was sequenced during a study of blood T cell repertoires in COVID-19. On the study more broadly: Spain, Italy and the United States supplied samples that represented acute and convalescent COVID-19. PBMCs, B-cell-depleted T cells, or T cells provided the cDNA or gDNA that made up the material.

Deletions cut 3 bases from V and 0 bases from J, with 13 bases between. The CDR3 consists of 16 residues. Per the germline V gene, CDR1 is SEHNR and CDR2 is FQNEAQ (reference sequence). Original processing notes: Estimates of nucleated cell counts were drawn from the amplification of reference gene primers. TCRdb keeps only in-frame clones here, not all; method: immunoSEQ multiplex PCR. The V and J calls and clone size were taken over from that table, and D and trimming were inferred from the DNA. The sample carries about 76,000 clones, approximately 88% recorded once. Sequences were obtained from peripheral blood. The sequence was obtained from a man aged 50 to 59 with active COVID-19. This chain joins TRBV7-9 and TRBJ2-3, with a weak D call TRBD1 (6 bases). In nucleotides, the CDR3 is TGTGCCAGCAGCTTGGGCCCAGGGGTAAGCACAGATACGCAGTATTTT. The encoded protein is CASSLGPGVSTDTQYF.